This paragraph reports one TCR beta chain. The data originate from a study of blood T cell repertoires in COVID-19. On the study more broadly: Sites across the United States, Italy and Spain contributed samples from acute and convalescent COVID-19. The cDNA or gDNA used as material had been derived from T cells, B-cell-depleted T cells, or PBMCs.

Per the original methods: Quantification of nucleated cells was approximated via reference gene primer amplification. Profiling relied on immunoSEQ multiplex PCR, and the TCRdb table lists in-frame clones only, not all of them. V, J and clone size were drawn from that table, and D and trimming were deduced from the DNA. The data show about 200,000 clones, 75% to 85% seen once. Germline assignment: CDR1 MNHEY and CDR2 SMNVEV (reference sequence). V shed 7 bases and J 10 bases; nucleotides not matched to a gene: 11. CDR3 length: 14 amino acids. The V call is TRBV27, the J call TRBJ2-1; 9 nucleotides match TRBD1. This receptor was obtained from a human donor in a cohort sampled during active COVID-19. The sequencing sample was made of peripheral blood. In DNA, the CDR3 is TGTGCCAGCACCTTATGGGGACAGGGAGGGGAGCAGTTCTTC. This encodes CASTLWGQGGEQFF.